The 27 T cell receptor beta chains reported below all come from one sample, sequenced in a study of blood T cell repertoires in COVID-19. Clones were sequenced by immunoSEQ multiplex PCR, and TCRdb holds only the in-frame ones, with some missing. Among roughly 230,000 clones listed, almost 85% were seen once. Material: peripheral blood. The receptors stem from a man aged 50-60 years with acute or convalescent COVID-19.

The genes are TRBV11-1 and TRBJ1-1; TRBD1 is a possible D gene (6 bases). Germline V gene lookup returns CDR1 SGHAT and CDR2 FQDESV (reference sequence). The CDR3 covers 14 residues. V was clipped by 8 bases and J by 4 bases, with 17 bases between them. The CDR3 DNA sequence: TGTGCCAGCCTCCCAGGGGTTCGGGGCACTGAAGCTTTCTTT. Translating gives CASLPGVRGTEAFF.

J is TRBJ2-2 and V is TRBV5-1; 9 bases align to TRBD1. Trimming at V came to 4 bases and at J to 5 bases, leaving 9 bases not matched to a gene. The CDR3 loop spans 16 amino acids. CDR1 and CDR2 from the germline V gene are SGHRS and YFSETQ. The CDR3 DNA reads TGCGCCAGCAGCACGCTACAGGGGGCTGGAACCGGGGAGCTGTTTTTT. Amino acids: CASSTLQGAGTGELFF.

The rearrangement links TRBV7-6 to TRBJ2-7, with D perhaps matching TRBD2 (5 bases). The germline V gene has CDR1 SGHVS and CDR2 FNYEAQ. V shed 3 bases and J shed 0 bases, with 6 bases lying between them. CDR3 size: 13 residues. The CDR3 sequence is CASSFEGSYEQYF. The CDR3 DNA reads as TGTGCCAGCAGCTTCGAGGGCTCCTACGAGCAGTACTTC.

The chain employs TRBV5-4 and TRBJ2-7; TRBD2 is a possible D gene (5 bases). V was shortened by 0 bases and J by 7 bases, with 14 bases between the two germline ends. Germline CDR1 and CDR2: SGHNT and YYREEE (reference sequence). CDR3 length equals 14 residues. CDR3 sequence (DNA): TGTGCCAGCAGCTTGGGGGAGATGCTGGGGGAGCAGTACTTC. Protein sequence: CASSLGEMLGEQYF.

This clone has more than one count but fewer than ten. The chain carries TRBV2 and TRBJ2-7, with 7 bases matching TRBD2. Germline CDR1 is SNHLY and CDR2 is FYNNEI. The CDR3 has 12 amino acids. CDR3 sequence: CADGLADYEQYF. The CDR3 bases are TGTGCGGACGGGCTAGCGGACTACGAGCAGTACTTC.

The gene calls are TRBV9 and TRBJ2-7, with a possible D match to TRBD1 (5 bases). The CDR3 consists of 15 residues. In germline, CDR1 is SGDLS, CDR2 YYNGEE. Trimming removed 1 base from V and 4 bases from J, with 15 bases in between. The CDR3 loop is CASSVNPTEPYEQYF. In nucleotides, the CDR3 is TGTGCCAGCAGCGTAAACCCGACAGAGCCTTACGAGCAGTACTTC.

The CDR3 protein is CASSGTGRQPQHF. CDR3 nucleotides: TGTGCCAGTAGCGGGACAGGCCGCCAGCCCCAGCATTTT. V gene TRBV19 combines with J gene TRBJ1-5; 8 nucleotides match TRBD1. Germline trimming cut 6 bases from V and 7 bases from J; bases unmatched to any gene: 5. This CDR3 is 13 amino acids long. CDR1 LNHDA and CDR2 SQIVND come from the germline V gene (reference sequence).

The chain employs TRBV21-1 and TRBJ2-1; no DNA check was done on the table's D call, TRBD2. TRBV21-1 is tagged as a pseudogene. This CDR3 comprises 17 residues. CDR3 amino acids: CASSIKRTSGTTREQFF. The CDR3 DNA reads as TGTGCCAGCAGCATTAAGCGGACTAGCGGGACGACGCGTGAGCAGTTCTTC.

This chain joins TRBV11-2 and TRBJ1-1; 7 positions agree with TRBD1. J gave up 2 bases and V 5 bases, and 5 bases lay outside the gene matches. Germline V gene lookup returns CDR1 SGHAT and CDR2 FQNNGV. CDR3 length: 14 residues. CDR3 sequence: CASSDGTVNTEAFF. The CDR3 DNA sequence: TGTGCCAGCAGCGACGGGACAGTAAACACTGAAGCTTTCTTT.

This clone showed up just once. The genes are TRBV5-1 and TRBJ1-3; 10 nucleotides agree with TRBD1. Germline CDR1 reads SGHRS; CDR2 reads YFSETQ. Unmatched junction bases numbered 3, after V lost 4 bases and J lost 2 bases. The CDR3 sequence is 15 residues long. The CDR3: CASSTGTGAGNTIYF. CDR3 coding DNA: TGCGCCAGCAGCACCGGGACAGGGGCTGGAAACACCATATATTTT.

The chain links TRBV9 to TRBJ2-7; TRBD2 is a possible D gene (6 bases). Germline assignment: CDR1 SGDLS and CDR2 YYNGEE. The CDR3 is 16 residues long. Trimming shortened V by 4 bases and J by 2 bases, and 19 bases separated the two germline ends. CDR3 sequence reads: CASSPSSNRGTYEQYF. CDR3 DNA sequence: TGTGCCAGCAGCCCATCATCAAATCGGGGGACCTACGAGCAGTACTTC.

A word on this clone: A junction boundary mismatches the germline segment, possibly from a read error. V usage is TRBV5-6 and J usage is TRBJ1-4; no clear D gene. The germline V gene encodes CDR1 SGHDT and CDR2 YYEEEE. CDR3 length: 15 residues. The CDR3 is CASNLGSPPKEKLFF. The CDR3 DNA is TGTGCCAGCAACCTCGGGAGCCCTCCTAAAGAAAAACTGTTTTTT.

DNA of the CDR3: TGTGCCAGCAGCTCTTACAGGGCTCAAGAGACCCAGTACTTC. Residues: CASSSYRAQETQYF. The V and J genes are TRBV7-2 and TRBJ2-5, with a weak D call TRBD1 (6 bases). The CDR3 contains 14 residues. V lost 4 bases, J lost 2 bases, and 11 bases lay in between. Germline values: CDR1 SGHTA, CDR2 FQGNSA.

The genes are TRBV28 and TRBJ1-1, with 7 nucleotides matching TRBD1. Looked up from germline, CDR1 is MDHEN and CDR2 is SYDVKM. Trimming removed 4 bases from V and 7 bases from J; junction bases left unmatched: 6. The CDR3 extends over 13 amino acids. Here the CDR3 reads CASSSPGQNEAFF. As DNA, the CDR3 is TGTGCCAGCAGTTCACCGGGACAGAATGAAGCTTTCTTT.

The chain couples TRBV9 to TRBJ1-2; tentative D call: TRBD1 (5 bases). V gave up 2 bases and J gave up 0 bases, with 11 bases separating them. CDR1 is SGDLS and CDR2 is YYNGEE in the germline V gene. The CDR3 runs 15 residues. CDR3 nucleotides: TGTGCCAGCAGCGTGAAACAGGCGGCTAACTATGGCTACACCTTC. Translation: CASSVKQAANYGYTF.

This chain connects TRBV10-3 to TRBJ1-2; perhaps TRBD1 as D (5 bases). The CDR3 length is 13 residues. Deletions cut 6 bases from V and 4 bases from J, with 12 bases between. Looked up from germline, CDR1 is ENHRY and CDR2 is SYGVKD. The CDR3 sequence is CAISITQGYGYTF. The CDR3 region has the DNA TGTGCCATCAGCATCACTCAGGGCTATGGCTACACCTTC.

This clone was counted between two and nine times. This chain links TRBV9 with TRBJ1-3; TRBD1 matches at 7 bases. The germline V gene encodes CDR1 SGDLS and CDR2 YYNGEE. Unmatched junction bases numbered 4, after V lost 5 bases and J lost 5 bases. The CDR3 loop spans 13 amino acids. The CDR3 sequence: CASSDRVRNTIYF. The CDR3 nucleotides read TGTGCCAGCAGTGACAGGGTTAGAAACACCATATATTTT.

The rearrangement links TRBV27 to TRBJ2-7; weak D call: TRBD2 (6 bases). CDR1 is MNHEY, CDR2 SMNVEV, per germline (reference sequence). This CDR3 contains 10 residues. The CDR3 loop is CGGDQGEQYF. CDR3 coding DNA: TGTGGGGGGGATCAGGGCGAGCAGTACTTC.

V gene TRBV7-9 combines with J gene TRBJ2-1; 13 positions match TRBD2. Trimming at V came to 1 base and at J to 2 bases, leaving 5 bases not matched to a gene. Germline values: CDR1 SEHNR, CDR2 FQNEAQ (reference sequence). The CDR3 has 18 amino acids. CDR3 protein: CASSLGWGLAGPYNEQFF. CDR3 in DNA: TGTGCCAGCAGCTTAGGTTGGGGACTAGCGGGGCCCTACAATGAGCAGTTCTTC.

The gene calls are TRBV2 and TRBJ2-6, with D tentatively TRBD2 (5 bases). The CDR3 has 17 residues. From germline, CDR1 is SNHLY and CDR2 FYNNEI. Trimming left V 11 bases short and J 1 base short, with 21 bases between. For the CDR3, the DNA is TGTGCCCTTGTAAGGACTGCTGAAAGTTCTGGGGCCAACGTCCTGACTTTC. This gives the protein CALVRTAESSGANVLTF.

The chain has TRBV11-3 and TRBJ1-2, with 7 bases identical to TRBD1. From germline, CDR1 is SGHNT and CDR2 YENEEA. The CDR3 is 16 residues long. V dropped 5 bases and J dropped 4; count of bases not matched to a gene: 13. The DNA of the CDR3 is TGTGCCAGCAGCCACGAGGGGGCGGGCCGGGGCTATGGCTACACCTTC. Translating it yields CASSHEGAGRGYGYTF. Full variable domain (missing parts from reference TRBV11-3 and TRBJ1-2): EAGVVQSPRYKIIEKKQPVAFWCNPISGHNTLYWYLQNLGQGPELLIRYENEEAVDDSQLPKDRFSAERLKGVDSTLKIQPAELGDSAVYLCASSHEGAGRGYGYTFGSGTRLTVV.

The chain uses TRBV2 and TRBJ2-7; D ambiguous. The germline gives CDR1 SNHLY, CDR2 FYNNEI. With 4 bases removed from V and 8 bases from J, the gap between germline ends came to 15 bases. The CDR3 extends over 13 amino acids. The CDR3 DNA follows: TGTGCCAGCAGTGGTTGGTCAGGAAATCAGCAGTACTTC. Its protein product is CASSGWSGNQQYF.

The chain couples TRBV9 to TRBJ1-6; D gene uncertain. CDR3 size: 20 residues. Trimming shortened V by 4 bases and J by 6 bases, and 29 bases separated the two germline ends. Germline-derived CDR1 and CDR2 are SGDLS and YYNGEE. CDR3 DNA sequence: TGTGCCAGCAGCCCCCGGGGTGGAACTAATACTCGTGGGCCTAATTCACCCCTCCACTTT. Translated: CASSPRGGTNTRGPNSPLHF.

This sequence joins TRBV10-1 and TRBJ2-7; D is uncertain. This CDR3 contains 12 residues. Germline V lookup: CDR1 WNHNN, CDR2 SYGVQD (reference sequence). V was cut by 2 bases and J by 6 bases, with 8 bases left in between. The CDR3 DNA reads as TGCGCCAGCAGTGAGCGTTATAGCGAGCAGTACTTC. Translated: CASSERYSEQYF.

Of note for this clone: The sample carries other DNA sequences with the same CDR3. The chain links TRBV9 to TRBJ1-2; possibly TRBD1 for D (5 bases). Between the trimmed V and J ends, which lost 0 bases and 4 bases, there was a span of 10 bases. The CDR3 has 14 residues. Looked up from germline, CDR1 is SGDLS and CDR2 is YYNGEE. DNA of the CDR3: TGTGCCAGCAGCGTAGTCGGGGGGAGCTATGGCTACACCTTC. It is translated as CASSVVGGSYGYTF.

The CDR3 DNA reads as TGTGCAACCGGAGGTGGCAATCAGCCCCAGCATTTT. Translation: CATGGGNQPQHF. This rearrangement joins TRBV28 to TRBJ1-5, with unresolved D. The CDR3 sequence is 12 residues long. Germline V gene lookup returns CDR1 MDHEN and CDR2 SYDVKM.

The chain couples TRBV10-1 to TRBJ2-5, with 9 bases matching TRBD1. Germline values: CDR1 WNHNN, CDR2 SYGVQD (reference sequence). Losses at the gene ends were 2 bases for V and 4 bases for J; bases not matched to a gene: 5. The CDR3 is made up of 15 amino acids. In nucleotides, the CDR3 is TGCGCCAGCAGTGAGCTGGACAGGGGTGGAGAGACCCAGTACTTC. Translated, it gives CASSELDRGGETQYF.